These T cell receptor beta chains were read from a single sample in a study of blood T cells in healthy people across ages. TCRdb reanalysed the 5' RACE reads using MiXCR and keeps one entry per CDR3 protein. The sample contains about 1.4 million distinct CDR3 sequences, roughly 64% of which appear only once. The sample taken for sequencing was blood. These receptors were collected from a man between 18 and 35 years old in good health. Each CDR3 is given with its conserved first and last residue. Each record gives: clone size, V gene, J gene, D gene, CDR3 protein, CDR3 DNA. The D gene is left open where the match is weak. The size entry is marked missing in some rows and otherwise reads once, few, many or a size class.

-	TRBV20-1	TRBJ2-5	-	CSASYSRETQYF	TGCAGTGCTAGTTATTCGAGGGAGACCCAGTACTTC
-	TRBV12-3/TRBV12-4	TRBJ2-1	TRBD2	CASIPLAGFYNEQFF	TGTGCCAGCATCCCTCTAGCGGGCTTCTACAATGAGCAGTTCTTC
few	TRBV10-3	TRBJ1-5	-	CAISDGTTDQPQHF	TGTGCCATCAGTGACGGCACTACCGATCAGCCCCAGCATTTT
-	TRBV12-3/TRBV12-4	TRBJ2-3	-	CASSVVSVDTQYF	TGTGCCAGCAGCGTAGTGAGTGTGGATACGCAGTATTTT
once	TRBV18	TRBJ1-6	-	CASSPDSSLIPPLHF	TGTGCCAGCTCACCGGACTCATCCCTTATTCCACCCCTCCACTTT
-	TRBV18	TRBJ2-7	TRBD1	CASSGPGQGGEQYF	TGTGCCAGCTCAGGTCCGGGACAGGGGGGCGAGCAGTACTTC
few	TRBV29-1	TRBJ2-7	-	CSVDTGTYEQYF	TGCAGCGTAGACACGGGTACCTACGAGCAGTACTTC
-	TRBV5-4	TRBJ2-7	TRBD2	CASSLQTSGDPYNEQYF	TGTGCCAGCAGCCTCCAGACTAGCGGGGACCCCTACAATGAGCAGTACTTC
-	TRBV4-2	TRBJ2-7	TRBD2	CASSPFLQRGPYEQYF	TGTGCCAGCAGCCCCTTTCTCCAGCGGGGTCCCTACGAGCAGTACTTC
-	TRBV20-1	TRBJ2-7	-	CSASQRGLAASYEQYF	TGCAGTGCTAGCCAGAGGGGGCTAGCGGCTTCCTACGAGCAGTACTTC
-	TRBV29-1	TRBJ1-2	-	CSAQGVGEFYGYTF	TGCAGCGCCCAAGGGGTAGGGGAATTTTATGGCTACACCTTC
-	TRBV5-1	TRBJ2-1	-	CASRGYISYNEQFF	TGCGCCAGCAGGGGGTACATCTCCTACAATGAGCAGTTCTTC
-	TRBV9	TRBJ1-2	TRBD1	CASRKTDRGVYGYTF	TGTGCCAGCAGAAAAACGGACAGGGGGGTCTATGGCTACACCTTC
-	TRBV12-3/TRBV12-4	TRBJ2-3	TRBD2	CASTDLAGSTDTQYF	TGTGCCAGCACCGACCTAGCGGGTAGCACAGATACGCAGTATTTT
-	TRBV7-2	TRBJ2-5	TRBD1	CASSPFRDRWGTQYF	TGTGCCAGCAGCCCTTTCCGGGACAGGTGGGGGACCCAGTACTTC
-	TRBV4-2	TRBJ1-5	-	CASSQLRDQPQHF	TGTGCCAGCAGCCAGCTCAGGGATCAGCCCCAGCATTTT
-	TRBV6-2/TRBV6-3	TRBJ2-1	TRBD1	CASTPGQIHNEQFF	TGTGCCAGCACCCCGGGACAGATTCATAATGAGCAGTTCTTC
once	TRBV20-1	TRBJ2-5	-	CSARPLAGIETQYF	TGCAGTGCTAGGCCCCTGGCGGGGATAGAGACCCAGTACTTC
-	TRBV7-9	TRBJ2-7	TRBD1	CASIAQAQGECEQYF	TGTGCCAGCATCGCCCAGGCACAGGGGGAGTGCGAGCAGTACTTC
-	TRBV24-1	TRBJ2-1	TRBD2	CATETTSGVRHEQFF	TGTGCCACCGAAACGACTAGCGGGGTTCGGCATGAGCAGTTCTTC
-	TRBV7-2	TRBJ2-1	-	CASSHGLNEQFF	TGTGCCAGCAGCCACGGTCTCAATGAGCAGTTCTTC
-	TRBV6-4	TRBJ2-1	TRBD2	CASSGSSGGDYNEQFF	TGTGCCAGCAGTGGTTCTAGCGGGGGGGACTACAATGAGCAGTTCTTC
once	TRBV7-2	TRBJ2-7	-	CASSLGSGPNCEQYF	TGTGCCAGCAGCTTAGGATCGGGACCAAACTGCGAGCAGTACTTC